This entry lists 11 T cell receptor beta chains sequenced from one sample in a study of Graves' ophthalmopathy and Graves' hyperthyroidism. Using RNA transcripts, the TCR beta CDR3 regions were amplified. RT-PCR in the first round used HTBI primers; a second-round multiplex PCR followed. TCRdb re-called the multiplex PCR reads with MiXCR, one entry per CDR3 protein. Here the sample spans 57,000 or so distinct CDR3 sequences, roughly 47% being singletons. Material: peripheral blood. These receptors came from an adult woman with Graves' ophthalmopathy.

The genes are TRBV7-4 and TRBJ2-1; 10 bases are a match to TRBD2. CDR1 is SGHVT and CDR2 is SQSDAQ in the germline V gene. This CDR3 region has 15 residues. V lost 1 base to trimming and J lost 4 bases; unmatched junction nucleotides: 1. CDR3 residues: CASSLGTSGYNEQFF. CDR3 in DNA: TGTGCCAGCAGCTTAGGGACTAGCGGTTACAATGAGCAGTTCTTC.

This chain joins TRBV20-1 and TRBJ1-4; no clear D. Germline CDR1 is DFQATT and CDR2 is SNEGSKA (reference sequence). The CDR3 totals 17 residues. V gave up 0 bases and J gave up 5 bases, with 19 bases separating them. CDR3 loop: CSARDRLAGDVNEKLFF. The CDR3 bases are TGCAGTGCTAGAGATCGACTAGCGGGAGACGTGAATGAAAAACTGTTTTTT.

Judged by abundance, this clonotype is medium-sized. V and J are TRBV7-6 and TRBJ1-5, with D unresolved. Per germline, CDR1 SGHVS and CDR2 FNYEAQ. This CDR3 has 15 amino acids. Trimming took off 5 bases at V and 2 bases at J, with 13 bases between the two ends. For the CDR3, the DNA is TGTGCCAGCAGCCTAGGACTCATGGGCAATCAGCCCCAGCATTTT. Its translation: CASSLGLMGNQPQHF.

This clonotype was counted at least ten times. The V gene is TRBV11-2, the J gene TRBJ2-7; a possible D gene is TRBD2 (6 bases). V was pared by 5 bases and J by 4 bases, with 12 bases between. Germline CDR1 reads SGHAT; CDR2 reads FQNNGV. The CDR3 totals 13 residues. The CDR3 DNA sequence: TGTGCCAGCAGCCCCGGTGCGGGGTACGAGCAGTACTTC. Translation gives CASSPGAGYEQYF.

The chain employs TRBV7-9 and TRBJ2-1, with 9 bases matching TRBD2. In germline, CDR1 is SEHNR, CDR2 FQNEAQ (reference sequence). The V and J ends lost 2 bases and 3 bases, in that order; junction bases with no gene match: 8. CDR3 length: 17 residues. CDR3 residues: CASSLNPLSGGYNEQFF. The CDR3 region has the DNA TGTGCCAGCAGCTTAAATCCCCTTAGCGGGGGCTACAATGAGCAGTTCTTC.

This clonotype was found many times. CDR3 protein: CASRKRGSEKLFF. DNA of the CDR3: TGTGCCAGCAGAAAAAGGGGTTCTGAAAAACTGTTTTTT. The V and J genes are TRBV7-8 and TRBJ1-4; weak D call: TRBD1 (5 bases). V lost 6 bases, J lost 7 bases, and 12 bases lay in between. The CDR3 is 13 residues long. The germline CDR1 and CDR2 sequences are SGHVS and FQNEAQ.

The chain recombines TRBV25-1 with TRBJ2-1; 10 bases align to TRBD2. CDR1 MGHDK and CDR2 SYGVNS come from the germline V gene. J was trimmed by 2 bases and V by 5 bases; bases with no gene match: 15. CDR3 length equals 19 residues. The DNA of the CDR3 is TGTGCCAGCAGTTCCCAATCCCCGTCTAGCGGGAGACCCTACAATGAGCAGTTCTTC. This gives the protein CASSSQSPSSGRPYNEQFF.

The table lists this clonotype with many counts. The gene calls are TRBV6-2 or TRBV6-3 and TRBJ1-5, with a tentative D call TRBD1 (5 bases). V lost 6 bases, J lost 2 bases, and 8 bases lay in between. Germline values: CDR1 MNHEY, CDR2 SVGEGT. The CDR3 length is 13 residues. The CDR3 is CASSRDGNQPQHF. DNA of the CDR3: TGTGCCAGCAGCCGGGACGGCAATCAGCCCCAGCATTTT.

This clonotype was seen many times. V gene TRBV20-1 combines with J gene TRBJ1-5; no definite D call. Germline V gene lookup returns CDR1 DFQATT and CDR2 SNEGSKA (reference sequence). The CDR3 has 10 residues. The germline V and J ends were trimmed by 6 bases and 11 bases, with 11 bases remaining between them. CDR3: CSAAHESQHF. The CDR3 DNA sequence: TGCAGTGCCGCCCATGAATCCCAGCATTTT.

This chain joins TRBV12-3 or TRBV12-4 and TRBJ1-4; 11 nucleotides match TRBD1. Trimming at V came to 3 bases and at J to 8 bases, leaving 5 bases not matched to a gene. CDR3 length: 15 residues. This CDR3 reads CASSFGTGGREKLFF. For the CDR3, the DNA is TGTGCCAGCAGTTTCGGGACAGGGGGGCGGGAAAAACTGTTTTTT.

In its sample, this clonotype was seen many times. The chain employs TRBV6-5 and TRBJ2-7; the match to TRBD1 covers 10 bases. After removal of 0 bases from V and 0 bases from J, the junction contained 5 bases not matched to a gene. CDR3 length equals 17 residues. Germline V lookup: CDR1 MNHEY, CDR2 SVGAGI. In DNA, the CDR3 is TGTGCCAGCAGTTACTCCGCCGGGACAGGGGACTCCTACGAGCAGTACTTC. Translating it yields CASSYSAGTGDSYEQYF.